This T cell receptor beta chain came from a study of technical replicates of blood from several donors. TCRdb keeps only in-frame clones here, not all; method: immunoSEQ multiplex PCR. The data show under 85,000 clones, 80% to 95% seen once. The CDR3 sequence is 12 residues long. CDR1 is GTSNPN, CDR2 SVGIG, per germline (reference sequence). V was clipped by 2 bases and J by 3 bases, with 7 bases between them. A few counts support this clone. This chain joins TRBV30 and TRBJ2-5; a weak D match, TRBD2 (6 bases). The receptor comes from a human donor in good health. Some clones in this sample may be carry-over from other donors' samples. Sequences were obtained from T cells isolated from PBMCs. The CDR3 loop is CAWSTGEETQYF. The DNA of the CDR3 is TGTGCCTGGAGTACGGGAGAAGAGACCCAGTACTTC.